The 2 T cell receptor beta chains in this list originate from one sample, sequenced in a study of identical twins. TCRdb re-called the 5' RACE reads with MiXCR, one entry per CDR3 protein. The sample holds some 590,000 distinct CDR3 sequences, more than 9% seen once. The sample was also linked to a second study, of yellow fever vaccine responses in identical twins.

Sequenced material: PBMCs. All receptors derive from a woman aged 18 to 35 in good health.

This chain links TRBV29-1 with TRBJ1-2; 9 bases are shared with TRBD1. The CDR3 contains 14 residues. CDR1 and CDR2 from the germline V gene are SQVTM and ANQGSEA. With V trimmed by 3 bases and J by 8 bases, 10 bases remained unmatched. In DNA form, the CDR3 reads TGCAGCGTTGATACGGACAGGGGAGGATACGGCTACACCTTC. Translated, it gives CSVDTDRGGYGYTF.

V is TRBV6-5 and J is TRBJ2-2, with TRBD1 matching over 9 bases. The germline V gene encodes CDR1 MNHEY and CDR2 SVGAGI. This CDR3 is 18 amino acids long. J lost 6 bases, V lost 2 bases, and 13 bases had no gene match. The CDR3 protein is CASSYHTRRDRAAGELFF. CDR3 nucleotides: TGTGCCAGCAGTTACCATACGCGCCGGGACAGGGCGGCCGGGGAGCTGTTTTTT.